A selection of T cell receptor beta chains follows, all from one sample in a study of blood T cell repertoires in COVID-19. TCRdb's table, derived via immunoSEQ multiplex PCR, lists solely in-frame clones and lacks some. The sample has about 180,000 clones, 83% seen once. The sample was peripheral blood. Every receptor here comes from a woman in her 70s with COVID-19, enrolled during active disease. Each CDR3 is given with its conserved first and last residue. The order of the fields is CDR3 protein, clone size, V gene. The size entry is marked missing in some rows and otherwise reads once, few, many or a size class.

CASSQGTGGNQPQHF . TRBV3-1/TRBV3-2
CASSYFPGLGNPLAKNIQYF . TRBV6-2/TRBV6-3
CASSLGQIYEQYF . TRBV12-3/TRBV12-4
CSVAVALRGYEQYF . TRBV29-1
CAGRDSNGENIQYF . TRBV6-5
CASSQGHLKSYEQYF . TRBV4-1
CASSLEVTSGREKLFF . TRBV7-9
CASSPKRTGGTDTQYF once TRBV6-6
CASSYYAGRGIYEQYF . TRBV7-2
CASPRGTSGRGTQYF . TRBV7-7
CASSPPRFSGQGSEQYF once TRBV6-2/TRBV6-3
CASSRTGTPQETQYF few TRBV6-5
CASKLRGALEKLFF . TRBV27
CASSIRQGSPSYEQYF . TRBV19
CASSYFGTGGEKLFF once TRBV6-5
CAYLKHGTGQETQYF . TRBV30
CASRTGQTKSTDTQYF . TRBV10-2
CASIGGQRGYNEQFF once TRBV28
CASSPQGNGGDTEAFF . TRBV11-2
CASSQRTSGTTDTQYF few TRBV5-1
CASSHGFSGTQETQYF . TRBV7-2
CASSSGLAGVKDTQYF . TRBV5-5